This T cell receptor beta chain was sequenced during a study of identical twins. A universal primer site was created by template switching, with the cDNA bearing unique molecular identifiers. TCRdb processed the 5' RACE reads anew with MiXCR; each CDR3 protein has one entry. The sample contains 650,000 to 800,000 distinct CDR3 sequences, over 8.5% of which appear only once. Study results and limitations: It was cross-sectional statistical analysis, not following the same donors, that the conclusions relied on.

Remarks on this clonotype: Its antigen remains unidentified.

From germline, CDR1 is LGHDT and CDR2 YNNKEL (reference sequence). The V and J ends lost 11 bases and 3 bases respectively, with 23 bases between them. CDR3 length: 15 residues. This sample also belongs to another study, concerning yellow fever vaccine responses in identical twins. From that paper: Each twin's T cell response to the vaccine was reported to look partly convergent and partly personalized.

Material for sequencing was PBMCs. The V and J genes are TRBV3-1 and TRBJ2-7, with a tentative D call TRBD1 (5 bases). The sequence was collected from a woman aged 18-29 years in good health. The CDR3 region is CACCQVGRVYYEQYF. CDR3 in DNA: TGTGCCTGCTGCCAAGTGGGCAGGGTATACTACGAGCAGTACTTC.